This T cell receptor (beta chain) was obtained from a study of low-dose radiotherapy and immunotherapy resistance in tumors. For the study at large: Per fraction, Cohort 1 was given 0.5 Gy every 2 weeks, for a total of 6.5 Gy. The regimen for patients comprised intravenous nivolumab 240 mg every two weeks plus intravenous ipilimumab 1 mg/kg every six weeks. For four cycles from cycle 1 day 1, patients took 300 mg oral aspirin daily.

Time point: before trial treatment. Trimming pared 6 bases from V and 6 bases from J, leaving 17 bases between. There are 14 residues in the CDR3. Many counts were recorded for this clonotype. cDNA synthesis used a TRAV/TRBV-specific primer set for both chains. Amplification, which lasted 20 PCR cycles, used a constant-region primer and V-primer adapter to amplify TCRs. Via MiXCR, TCRdb re-called the reads, giving one row per CDR3 protein. The table includes around 65,000 distinct CDR3 sequences, 26% detected once. The chain carries TRBV12-3 or TRBV12-4 and TRBJ1-2, with a weak D call TRBD1 (5 bases). The starting material was PBMCs, obtained before treatment. This receptor was taken from a male donor with rectosigmoid adenocarcinoma. DNA for the CDR3: TGTGCCAGCAGCTCGGGGACGGCGCGGGATGGCTACACCTTC. Translating gives CASSSGTARDGYTF.